The entry below describes one T cell receptor beta chain. No antigen is known for it. The CDR3 covers 15 residues. Germline CDR1 is KGHSH and CDR2 is LQKENI. V shed 0 bases, J shed 4 bases, and the junction held 3 bases outside the gene matches. Staff drew ten milliliters of peripheral blood from each donor. The authors ran a second PCR of roughly 6 to 12 cycles using a sample-barcoded 5' primer and a J-beta primer mix. Individual samples furnished no less than 3 million CDR3-containing paired-end reads apiece. TCRdb used MiXCR to reprocess the 5' RACE reads, holding one entry per CDR3 protein. Of 1.2 million to 1.5 million distinct CDR3 sequences listed, around 42% are singletons. The data are from a study of blood T cells in healthy people across ages. As for the study in general: Per two T cells, template switching captured roughly one barcoded beta molecule.

Overall study findings and caveats: Age showed a roughly linear inverse relationship with TCR beta diversity per million T cells.

The sequenced material came from blood. The receptor was isolated from a woman aged 18-29 years in good health. The chain uses TRBV18 and TRBJ1-2; 9 bases are shared with TRBD1. CDR3 in DNA: TGTGCCAGCTCACCACCAGGGACAGGGTTCTATGGCTACACCTTC. Translating gives CASSPPGTGFYGYTF.